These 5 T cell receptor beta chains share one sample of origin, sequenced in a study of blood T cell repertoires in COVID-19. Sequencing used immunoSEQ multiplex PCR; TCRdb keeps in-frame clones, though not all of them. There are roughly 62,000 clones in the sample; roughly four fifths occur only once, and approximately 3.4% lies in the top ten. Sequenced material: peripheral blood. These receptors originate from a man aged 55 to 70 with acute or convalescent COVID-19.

In nucleotides, the CDR3 is TGTGCCAGCAGTTCCCAGGGGTCCACTGAAGCTTTCTTT. This gives the protein CASSSQGSTEAFF. The chain carries TRBV12-3 or TRBV12-4 and TRBJ1-1; D is perhaps TRBD1 (6 bases). V was trimmed by 4 bases and J by 4 bases, leaving 10 bases between them. CDR3 length: 13 residues.

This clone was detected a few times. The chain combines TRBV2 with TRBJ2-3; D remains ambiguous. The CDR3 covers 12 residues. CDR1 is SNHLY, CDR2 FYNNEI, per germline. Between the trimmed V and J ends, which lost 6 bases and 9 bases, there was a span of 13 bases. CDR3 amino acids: CASSFLVLTQYF. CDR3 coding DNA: TGTGCCAGCAGCTTCTTAGTCTTGACGCAGTATTTT.

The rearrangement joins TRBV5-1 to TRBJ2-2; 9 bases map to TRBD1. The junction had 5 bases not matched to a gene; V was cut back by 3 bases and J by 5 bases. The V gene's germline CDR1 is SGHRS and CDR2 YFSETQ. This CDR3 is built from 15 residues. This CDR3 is CASSSGQGGTGELFF. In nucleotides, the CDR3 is TGCGCCAGCAGCTCGGGACAGGGTGGAACCGGGGAGCTGTTTTTT.

DNA of the CDR3: TGTGCCAGCAGTCGACAGGGACAGGGTGGCTACACCTTC. This gives the protein CASSRQGQGGYTF. This chain uses TRBV2 with TRBJ1-2; 9 nucleotides align to TRBD1. The CDR3 loop spans 13 amino acids. With V trimmed by 5 bases and J by 7 bases, 5 bases remained unmatched. CDR1 is SNHLY and CDR2 is FYNNEI in the germline V gene.

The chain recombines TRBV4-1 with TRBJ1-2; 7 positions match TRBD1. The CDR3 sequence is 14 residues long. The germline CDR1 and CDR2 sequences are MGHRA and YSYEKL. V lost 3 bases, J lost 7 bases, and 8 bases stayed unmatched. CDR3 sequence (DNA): TGCGCCAGCAGCCATACAGGGGAGGTCTTTGGCTACACCTTC. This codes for CASSHTGEVFGYTF.